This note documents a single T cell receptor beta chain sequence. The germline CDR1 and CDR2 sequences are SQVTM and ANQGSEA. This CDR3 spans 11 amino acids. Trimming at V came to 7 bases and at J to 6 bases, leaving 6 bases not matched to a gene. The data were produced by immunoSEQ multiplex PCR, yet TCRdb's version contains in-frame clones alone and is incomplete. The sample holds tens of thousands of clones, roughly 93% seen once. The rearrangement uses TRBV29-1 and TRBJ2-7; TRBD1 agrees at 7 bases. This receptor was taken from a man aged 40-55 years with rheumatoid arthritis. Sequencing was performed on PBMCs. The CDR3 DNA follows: TGCAGCGGTGGGTCAGGGGGCGAGCAGTACTTC. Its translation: CSGGSGGEQYF.